This note documents a single TCR beta chain sequence. Authors' data handling: By means of reference gene primer amplification, nucleated cell counts were estimated. Libraries were prepared by immunoSEQ multiplex PCR; TCRdb keeps only in-frame clonotypes and omits some of them. The D gene and trimming were derived from the DNA, and the V and J assignments and clone size from that table. The sample yields approximately 73,000 clones, roughly 86% seen once. This entry is derived from a study of blood T cell repertoires in COVID-19. Study context: Sites in the United States, Italy and Spain provided acute and convalescent COVID-19 samples. The cDNA or gDNA used as material had been derived from T cells, B-cell-depleted T cells, or PBMCs.

This CDR3 is 17 amino acids long. CDR1 is KGHDR and CDR2 is SFDVKD in the germline V gene. The J segment lost 2 bases and the V segment lost 0 bases, leaving 6 bases of the junction unmatched. Material: peripheral blood. The TCR sequence derives from a woman aged 55-70 years with acute or convalescent COVID-19. The rearrangement uses TRBV24-1 and TRBJ2-1; TRBD2 matches 7 bases. The CDR3 region has the DNA TGTGCCACCAGTGATTTGACTGGGAGCGGGGCCTACAATGAGCAGTTCTTC. This gives the protein CATSDLTGSGAYNEQFF.